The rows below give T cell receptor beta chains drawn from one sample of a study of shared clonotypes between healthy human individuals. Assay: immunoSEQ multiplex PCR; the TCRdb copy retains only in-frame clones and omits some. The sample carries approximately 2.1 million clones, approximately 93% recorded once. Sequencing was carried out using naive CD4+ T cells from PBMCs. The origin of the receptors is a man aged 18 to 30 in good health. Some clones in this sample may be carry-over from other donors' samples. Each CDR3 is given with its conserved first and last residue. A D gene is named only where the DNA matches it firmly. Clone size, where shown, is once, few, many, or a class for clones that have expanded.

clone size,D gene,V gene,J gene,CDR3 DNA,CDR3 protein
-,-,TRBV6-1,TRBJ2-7,TGTGCCAGCAGTGAAGAGACTGACGGGGTCGAGCAGTACTTC,CASSEETDGVEQYF
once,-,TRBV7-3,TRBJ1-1,TGTGCCAGCAGCTTAAAGAGTTCAGGGGCTGAAGCTTTCTTT,CASSLKSSGAEAFF
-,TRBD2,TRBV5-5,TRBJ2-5,TGTGCCAGCAGCTCCGGGACTAGCGGGCAAGAGACCCAGTACTTC,CASSSGTSGQETQYF
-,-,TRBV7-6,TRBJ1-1,-,CASSYISVMNTEAFF
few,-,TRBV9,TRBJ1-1,TGTGCCAGCGACCAACGGGGGACGAACACTGAAGCTTTCTTT,CASDQRGTNTEAFF
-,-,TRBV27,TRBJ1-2,TGTGCCAGCAATGGCAGGGACGGTCGCGGCTACACCTTC,CASNGRDGRGYTF
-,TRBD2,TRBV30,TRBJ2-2,TGTGCCTGGAGCCGCCGGGCTAGCGGGAGGCCAACGAACACCGGGGAGCTGTTTTTT,CAWSRRASGRPTNTGELFF
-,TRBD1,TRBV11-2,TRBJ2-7,TGTGCCAGCAGCTTAACAGGGGGCTCCTACGAGCAGTACTTC,CASSLTGGSYEQYF
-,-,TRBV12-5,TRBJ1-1,TGTGCTAGTGGTTTGCCGCCGGGTGGTTCTGGCGCTGAAGCTTTCTTT,CASGLPPGGSGAEAFF
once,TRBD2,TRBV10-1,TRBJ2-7,TGCGCCAGCAGGAATAGAGCGGGGCGCTCCTACGAGCAGTACTTC,CASRNRAGRSYEQYF
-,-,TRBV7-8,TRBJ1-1,TGTGCCAGCAGCTTAGGGGGCATCTACACTGAAGCTTTCTTT,CASSLGGIYTEAFF
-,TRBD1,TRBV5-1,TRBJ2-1,TGCGCCAGCAGGTACACAGGGGCCAGCTCCTACAATGAGCAGTTCTTC,CASRYTGASSYNEQFF
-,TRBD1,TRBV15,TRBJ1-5,TGTGCCACCTCTACGCGGGGATGGGACAGGGGGCAGCCCCAGCATTTT,CATSTRGWDRGQPQHF
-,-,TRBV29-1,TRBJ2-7,TGCAGCGTTGGTGGCTCCTACGAGCAGTACTTC,CSVGGSYEQYF
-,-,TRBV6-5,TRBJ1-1,TGTGCCAGCCGCACCGGCCCTGAAGCTTTCTTT,CASRTGPEAFF
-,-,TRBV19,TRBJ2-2,TGTGCCAGGAATCCATCTTCGGGGCGGGCTCGGCCCGGGGAGCTGTTTTTT,CARNPSSGRARPGELFF
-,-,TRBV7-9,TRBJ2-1,TGTGCCAGCAGCTACAGACTCATAACCCTAGACAATGAGCAGTTCTTC,CASSYRLITLDNEQFF
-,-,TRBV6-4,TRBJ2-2,TGTGCCAGCAGCGCCAGTGGAGGGGAGCTGTTTTTT,CASSASGGELFF
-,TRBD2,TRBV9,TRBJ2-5,TGTGCCAGCAGCGTAGGAGCGGGAGGACCCCAAGAGACCCAGTACTTC,CASSVGAGGPQETQYF
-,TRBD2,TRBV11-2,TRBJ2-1,TGTGCCAGCAGCTTAGATGGGACTAGCCCGTTCTTC,CASSLDGTSPFF
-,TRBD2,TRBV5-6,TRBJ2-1,TGTGCCAGCAGCTTGCCTTCTAGCGGGAAAATTGAGCAGTTCTTC,CASSLPSSGKIEQFF
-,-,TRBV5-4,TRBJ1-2,TGTGCCAGCAGCTTGACGGGACGCCAGGATTACTATGGCTACACCTTC,CASSLTGRQDYYGYTF
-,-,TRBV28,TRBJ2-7,TGTGCCAGCAGTCCGAGGCCAGGACCAACAACCTACGAGCAGTACTTC,CASSPRPGPTTYEQYF
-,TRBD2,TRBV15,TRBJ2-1,TGTGCCACCAGCAGTTCTTCACTAGCGGGAGTAACGTACAATGAGCAGTTCTTC,CATSSSSLAGVTYNEQFF
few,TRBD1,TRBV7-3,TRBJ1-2,TGTGCCAGCAGCCTCGTCCCGGGACAGGGATATGGCTACACCTTC,CASSLVPGQGYGYTF
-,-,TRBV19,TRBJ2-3,TGTGCCAGTAGTCGGGGTGGATCGGATACGCAGTATTTT,CASSRGGSDTQYF
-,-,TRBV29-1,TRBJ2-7,TGCAGCGTGCCGTTGGGGAAAGGCTACGAGCAGTACTTC,CSVPLGKGYEQYF
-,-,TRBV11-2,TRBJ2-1,TGTGCCAGCAGCTCCTTGGGCGGGGGCAAATACAATGAGCAGTTCTTC,CASSSLGGGKYNEQFF
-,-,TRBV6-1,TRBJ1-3,TGTGCCAGCAGTGAAATATCTTTTAGTGGAAACACCATATATTTT,CASSEISFSGNTIYF
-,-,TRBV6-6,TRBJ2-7,TGTGCCAGCAGTAACATAGAGAGCAAATACGAGCAGTACTTC,CASSNIESKYEQYF
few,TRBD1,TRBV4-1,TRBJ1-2,TGCGCCAGCAGTGGGACAGCCCTCTATGGCTACACCTTC,CASSGTALYGYTF